Shown below are 5 T cell receptor beta chains from a single sample sequenced in a study of control samples from healthy donors and cancer patients. This table comes from immunoSEQ multiplex PCR, and its TCRdb copy is limited to in-frame clones, with some not included. This sample yields roughly 130,000 clones, of which under 95% are seen a single time; about 1.7% belongs to the top ten. Sequencing input: PBMCs. All receptors come from a man in his fifties or sixties with head and neck cancer.

The chain couples TRBV7-8 to TRBJ1-5, with D unresolved. This CDR3 has 15 amino acids. Trimming cost V 2 bases and J 4 bases, with 12 bases left between them. The germline CDR1 and CDR2 sequences are SGHVS and FQNEAQ. CDR3 DNA: TGTGCCAGCAGCTTACATGGTGGCGGGAATCAGCCCCAGCATTTT. Translated, it gives CASSLHGGGNQPQHF.

This chain uses TRBV7-6 with TRBJ1-6; D call uncertain. V gave up 0 bases and J gave up 8 bases, with 11 bases separating them. Germline-derived CDR1 and CDR2 are SGHVS and FNYEAQ. This CDR3 is 15 amino acids long. CDR3 nucleotide sequence: TGTGCCAGCAGCTTAGCTCGTGACGCCGATTCACCCCTCCACTTT. Translated, it gives CASSLARDADSPLHF. The variable domain in full, completed from reference TRBV7-6 and TRBJ1-6, reads GAGVSQSPRYKVTKRGQDVALRCDPISGHVSLYWYRQALGQGPEFLTYFNYEAQQDKSGLPNDRFSAERPEGSISTLTIQRTEQRDSAMYRCASSLARDADSPLHFGNGTRLTVT.

The chain combines TRBV12-3 or TRBV12-4 with TRBJ1-5, with 8 bases aligning to TRBD1. V trimming: 6 bases; J trimming: 5 bases; junction bases outside the gene matches: 3. The length of the CDR3 is 13 residues. CDR3: CASSPGGYQPQHF. CDR3 bases: TGTGCCAGCAGCCCAGGGGGCTATCAGCCCCAGCATTTT.

The chain uses TRBV10-3 and TRBJ2-2; 13 nucleotides agree with TRBD2. V lost 11 bases, J lost 1 base, and 10 bases stayed unmatched. The CDR3 covers 17 residues. CDR1 is ENHRY, CDR2 SYGVKD, per germline. In DNA form, the CDR3 reads TGTGCCTCCCAAGGGGGACTAGCGGGGCGGAACACCGGGGAGCTGTTTTTT. Translated: CASQGGLAGRNTGELFF.

This chain connects TRBV7-9 to TRBJ2-2; the D is unclear. Trimming took 4 bases from V and 3 from J, leaving 9 bases between them. Germline assignment: CDR1 SEHNR and CDR2 FQNEAQ (reference sequence). The length of the CDR3 is 14 residues. CDR3 protein: CASSSSGDTGELFF. The DNA of the CDR3 is TGTGCCAGCAGCTCGAGTGGGGACACCGGGGAGCTGTTTTTT.